This T cell receptor (beta chain) was recovered during a study of T cells after yellow fever vaccination. Study-level background: Libraries from low-cell-number fractions were prepared with the SMART-Seq v4 Ultra Low Input RNA kit. Findings of the study overall: Clonotypes appearing in both CD4 and CD8 compartments existed, and their share was small. Although the secondary response was weaker, it peaked faster, at day 5 versus 15.

CDR3 size: 17 residues. V gave up 6 bases and J gave up 3 bases, with 21 bases separating them. Germline CDR1 is MNHEY and CDR2 is SMNVEV (reference sequence). UMIs were added to TCR cDNA along with a universal primer site when it was made by 5'RACE template switching. MiXCR, run by TCRdb on the 5' RACE reads, gives a single entry per CDR3 protein. This table holds approximately 550,000 distinct CDR3 sequences, about 19% found once. A word on this clonotype: The antigen is not known.

The input for sequencing was PBMCs, taken 15 days after the yellow fever booster vaccination. The chain combines TRBV27 with TRBJ2-1; weak D call: TRBD2 (6 bases). This TCR came from a man aged 30 to 45 who received the YFV17D yellow fever vaccine. The CDR3 reads CASSARPPTSSYNEQFF. The CDR3 DNA follows: TGTGCCAGCAGCGCCCGCCCCCCAACTAGCAGCTACAATGAGCAGTTCTTC.